This T cell receptor beta chain originates from a study of shared clonotypes between healthy human individuals. There are a few counts of this clone. Its specificity is not known. Within the sample, other DNA sequences also encode this same CDR3. At deep level, the assay was performed. The table came from immunoSEQ multiplex PCR; TCRdb's copy has only in-frame clones and leaves some out. The sample records roughly 2.2 million clones, 90% to 95% being singletons. General observations from the study: The rarefaction results pointed to incomplete sorted-subset sequencing despite large depth. Non-shared clonotypes had lower generation probabilities than those shared by all four donors.

Sequenced material: naive CD4+ T cells from PBMCs. Stated subset: CD45RA+ positively selected. This sequence originates from a man younger than 35 in good health. Some clones in this sample may be carry-over from other donors' samples.

The CDR3 nucleotides are TGTGCCAGCTCACCATCAGGTTACACTGAAGCTTTCTTT. Its translation is CASSPSGYTEAFF. V and J are TRBV18 and TRBJ1-1; no clear D. Trimming shortened V by 2 bases and J by 3 bases, and 7 bases separated the two germline ends. The germline V gene has CDR1 KGHSH and CDR2 LQKENI. This CDR3 is 13 amino acids long.